The subject of this entry is one T cell receptor beta chain. This entry comes from a study of shared clonotypes between healthy human individuals. The assay ran at deep level. Assay: immunoSEQ multiplex PCR; the TCRdb copy retains only in-frame clones and omits some. In the table there are millions of clones, roughly 95% of which are singletons. The CDR3 totals 14 residues. Germline values: CDR1 SEHNR, CDR2 FQNEAQ (reference sequence). With 5 bases removed from V and 3 bases from J, the gap between germline ends came to 11 bases. Naive CD8 cells lacked CD45RO and underwent positive selection for CCR7, leaving out terminally differentiated effector memory CD45RA+ cells.

The chain links TRBV7-9 to TRBJ1-5, with D unclear. The sequence came from a man between 18 and 35 years old in good health. Source material: naive CD8+ T cells sorted from blood. CDR3 coding DNA: TGTGCCAGCAGCCCCGGGGATGACAATCAGCCCCAGCATTTT. The encoded protein is CASSPGDDNQPQHF.